This T cell receptor beta chain was obtained from a study of cytomegalovirus exposure and HLA in healthy donors. Study information: Inside one of the first data releases sat about 85 million unique TCRs taken from HLA-typed donors. Points from the study as a whole: In an earlier analysis, about 87% or about 30%: the productive usage of most TCR beta V segments. Solely CMV serostatus was available to characterize immune exposure. Some V segments (TRBV6-2 and TRBV6-3 among them) were excluded as indistinguishable.

The CDR3 has 13 amino acids. Trimming stripped 1 base from V and 6 bases from J, with 9 bases between. Germline V lookup: CDR1 MNHNS, CDR2 SASEGT. In the case of this clone: Its antigen is unknown.

This PCR relied on a set of 60 Vbeta primers and 13 Jbeta primers. Some clones are missing from TCRdb's copy, which holds only in-frame ones; the method was immunoSEQ multiplex PCR. The listing contains 65,000 to 90,000 clones. The V call is TRBV6-1, the J call TRBJ1-2; D unresolved. The sequence came from a man between 35 and 55 years old in good health and CMV-seronegative. Sequenced input: PBMCs. The CDR3 DNA reads as TGTGCCAGCAGTGAAGTAACTGATGATGGCTACACCTTC. This sequence encodes CASSEVTDDGYTF.